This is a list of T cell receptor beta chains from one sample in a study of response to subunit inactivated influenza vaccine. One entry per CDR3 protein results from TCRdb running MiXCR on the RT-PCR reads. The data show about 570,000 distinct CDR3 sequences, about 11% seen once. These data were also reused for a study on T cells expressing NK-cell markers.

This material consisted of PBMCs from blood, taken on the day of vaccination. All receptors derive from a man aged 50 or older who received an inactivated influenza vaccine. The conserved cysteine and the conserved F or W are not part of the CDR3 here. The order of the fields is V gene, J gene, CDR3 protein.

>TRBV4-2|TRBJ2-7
ASSQDRAYEQY
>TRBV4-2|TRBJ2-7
AISPGLLCEQY
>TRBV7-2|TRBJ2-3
ASSTLGDNTDTQY
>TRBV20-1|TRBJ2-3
SAVVAGGDTQY
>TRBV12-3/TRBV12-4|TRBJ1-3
ASSSRTGDGNTIY
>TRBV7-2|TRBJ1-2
ASSFITGGNGYT
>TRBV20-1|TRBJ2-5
SASQPGQILETQY
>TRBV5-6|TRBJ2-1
ASSLAYISLYNEQF
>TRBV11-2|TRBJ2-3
ASRLAGSVGDTQY
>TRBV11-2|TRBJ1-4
ASSRAPGAGEKLF
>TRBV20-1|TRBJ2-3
SPGTSGTDTQY
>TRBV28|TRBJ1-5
ASRPPDRANQPQH
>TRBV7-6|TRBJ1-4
ASSFGGPTNEKLF
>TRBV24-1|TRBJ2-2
ATSDPTRTGELF
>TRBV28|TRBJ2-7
ASSFLGGGSYEQY
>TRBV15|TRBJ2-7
ATSIRDRGLNEQY
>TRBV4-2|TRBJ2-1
ASSQGTWTSGSYNEQF
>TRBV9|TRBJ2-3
ASSVDLGLDTQY